The 31 T cell receptor beta chains reported below all come from one sample, sequenced in a study of blood T cells in healthy people across ages (dated by TCRdb to between 2014 and 2016). The protocol used for the library was 5' RACE. The instrument was an Illumina HiSeq 2500. A second PCR of about 6 to 11 cycles was performed with a sample-barcoded 5' primer and a J-beta primer mix. TCRdb itself trimmed the public reads at Q25 with fastp, ran MiXCR and retained productive beta chains. Rows merge per CDR3 protein into single entries with the most common DNA and genes. The sample table shows 700,000 to 950,000 distinct CDR3 sequences, and more than 45% are seen once. Jointly, the top ten make up about 20% of the sample. Sequencing was carried out using blood. These receptors were taken from a man aged 30 to 45 in good health.

The rearrangement joins TRBV7-9 to TRBJ2-1; TRBD1 aligns across 7 bases. CDR1 is SEHNR, CDR2 FQNEAQ, per germline (reference sequence). The V gene end was trimmed by 5 bases and the J gene end by 3 bases; junction bases not matched to a gene: 7. This CDR3 comprises 15 residues. The CDR3 region has the DNA TGTGCCAGCAGCACGACAGGGAAGAACTACAATGAGCAGTTCTTC. Its protein is CASSTTGKNYNEQFF.

This clonotype has only a few counts. The chain links TRBV4-2 to TRBJ2-5; 10 bases match TRBD2. The V gene end was trimmed by 4 bases and the J gene end by 4 bases; junction bases not matched to a gene: 9. This CDR3 comprises 16 residues. CDR1 is LGHNA and CDR2 is YNFKEQ in the germline V gene. CDR3: CASSLLSGGARETQYF. As DNA, the CDR3 is TGTGCCAGCAGCCTATTAAGCGGGGGGGCTCGAGAGACCCAGTACTTC.

The chain combines TRBV5-1 with TRBJ1-6; D is perhaps TRBD1 (5 bases). CDR3 size: 17 residues. From germline, CDR1 is SGHRS and CDR2 YFSETQ. The germline V and J ends were trimmed by 4 bases and 7 bases, with 21 bases remaining between them. The CDR3 protein is CASSLRPGRQENSPLHF. DNA for the CDR3: TGCGCCAGCAGCCTACGCCCAGGGCGGCAGGAGAATTCACCCCTCCACTTT.

The chain joins TRBV28 to TRBJ1-2, with a tentative D call TRBD1 (5 bases). The CDR3 spans 14 residues. The germline gives CDR1 MDHEN, CDR2 SYDVKM. V was cut by 1 base and J by 3 bases, with 9 bases left in between. The CDR3 DNA sequence: TGTGCCAGCAGTTTATCCTGGGGGGACTATGGCTACACCTTC. Residues: CASSLSWGDYGYTF.

This clonotype was found a few times. The chain uses TRBV7-9 and TRBJ1-6; D remains unclear. The CDR3 consists of 14 residues. CDR1 and CDR2 (germline): SEHNR, FQNEAQ (reference sequence). The V end lost 2 bases, the J end lost 10 bases, and 12 bases lay between the germline ends. CDR3 DNA: TGTGCCAGCAGCTTAAGCGTCGGCGGGTCACCCCTCCACTTT. This sequence encodes CASSLSVGGSPLHF. The whole variable domain, remainder taken from reference TRBV7-9 and TRBJ1-6, is DTGVSQNPRHKITKRGQNVTFRCDPISEHNRLYWYRQTLGQGPEFLTYFQNEAQLEKSRLLSDRFSAERPKGSFSTLEIQRTEQGDSAMYLCASSLSVGGSPLHFGNGTRLTVT.

V gene TRBV7-3 combines with J gene TRBJ2-1; 8 nucleotides align to TRBD2. The CDR3 contains 14 residues. Trimming at V came to 5 bases and at J to 7 bases, leaving 7 bases not matched to a gene. Germline V gene lookup returns CDR1 SGHTA and CDR2 FQGTGA. The chain's CDR3 is CASSKGLDSNEQFF. Here the CDR3 DNA reads TGTGCCAGCAGCAAGGGACTAGATTCGAATGAGCAGTTCTTC.

The chain's CDR3 is CSARGASGQETQYF. CDR3 coding DNA: TGCAGTGCTAGAGGTGCTAGCGGCCAAGAGACCCAGTACTTC. The rearrangement uses TRBV20-1 and TRBJ2-5; 7 nucleotides line up with TRBD2. This CDR3 comprises 14 residues. CDR1 DFQATT and CDR2 SNEGSKA come from the germline V gene (reference sequence). The V segment lost 1 base and the J segment 1 base; nucleotides outside the gene matches: 3.

This clonotype was counted between two and nine times. The V gene is TRBV24-1, the J gene TRBJ2-1; 9 bases map to TRBD1. Trimming took 3 bases from V and 4 from J; bases not matched to a gene: 3. CDR1 is KGHDR, CDR2 SFDVKD, per germline. The CDR3 runs to 15 residues. As DNA, the CDR3 is TGTGCCACCAGTGATGATGGGACAGGGTACAATGAGCAGTTCTTC. Its translation is CATSDDGTGYNEQFF.

This chain connects TRBV5-1 to TRBJ2-5, with 9 bases identical to TRBD2. Germline V gene sequence: CDR1 SGHRS, CDR2 YFSETQ. V dropped 5 bases and J dropped 5; count of bases not matched to a gene: 10. There are 15 residues in the CDR3. This CDR3 reads CASSVAGERVETQYF. CDR3 nucleotides: TGCGCCAGCAGTGTAGCGGGAGAGAGGGTGGAGACCCAGTACTTC. The variable domain in full, completed from reference TRBV5-1 and TRBJ2-5, reads KAGVTQTPRYLIKTRGQQVTLSCSPISGHRSVSWYQQTPGQGLQFLFEYFSETQRNKGNFPGRFSGRQFSNSRSEMNVSTLELGDSALYLCASSVAGERVETQYFGPGTRLLVL.

The chain is built from TRBV20-1 and TRBJ2-3; D is uncertain. The CDR3 has 15 residues. V was shortened by 1 base and J by 6 bases, with 17 bases between the two germline ends. The germline V gene has CDR1 DFQATT and CDR2 SNEGSKA (reference sequence). The CDR3 loop reads CSARVLRTYDDTQYF. For the CDR3, the DNA is TGCAGTGCTAGAGTTTTGCGGACCTACGATGATACGCAGTATTTT.

J is TRBJ2-7 and V is TRBV20-1; D is possibly TRBD1 or TRBD2 (5 bases each). The CDR3 is 14 amino acids. V was cut by 5 bases and J by 6 bases, with 20 bases left in between. The germline gives CDR1 DFQATT, CDR2 SNEGSKA (reference sequence). The CDR3 is CSAPTTTGGCEQYF. The DNA for the CDR3 is TGCAGTGCTCCGACCACAACTGGGGGTTGCGAGCAGTACTTC.

A few counts support this clonotype. This chain connects TRBV7-2 to TRBJ1-6; D not certain. The germline gives CDR1 SGHTA, CDR2 FQGNSA. This CDR3 region has 14 residues. The ends were cut back, 3 bases at V and 7 bases at J, with 10 bases in the middle. The CDR3 is CASSFALGNSPLHF. CDR3 nucleotides: TGTGCCAGCAGCTTTGCGTTGGGGAATTCACCCCTCCACTTT.

This clonotype was counted a single time. This rearrangement joins TRBV9 to TRBJ2-1, with a possible D match to TRBD1 (6 bases). Germline V gene sequence: CDR1 SGDLS, CDR2 YYNGEE. Between the trimmed V and J ends, which lost 3 bases and 9 bases, there was a span of 10 bases. This CDR3 region has 12 residues. The CDR3 spells CASSGTGFEQFF. DNA for the CDR3: TGTGCCAGCAGCGGTACAGGGTTTGAGCAGTTCTTC.

This clonotype appeared once. This chain connects TRBV7-6 to TRBJ2-7; D remains unclear. CDR3 size: 11 residues. Germline V gene data show CDR1 as SGHVS and CDR2 as FNYEAQ. Trimming removed 10 bases from V and 0 bases from J, with 7 bases in between. The CDR3 DNA sequence: TGTGCCAATCCGCCCTCCTACGAGCAGTACTTC. Residues: CANPPSYEQYF. The full variable domain, completed using reference TRBV7-6 and TRBJ2-7, is GAGVSQSPRYKVTKRGQDVALRCDPISGHVSLYWYRQALGQGPEFLTYFNYEAQQDKSGLPNDRFSAERPEGSISTLTIQRTEQRDSAMYRCANPPSYEQYFGPGTRLTVT.

This chain links TRBV20-1 with TRBJ2-4; 7 positions match TRBD1. The J call is uncertain, as TRBJ2-7 better fits the DNA end. The CDR3 sequence is 14 residues long. Germline V gene lookup returns CDR1 DFQATT and CDR2 SNEGSKA (reference sequence). As DNA, the CDR3 is TGCAGTGCGCCCACCGGGACAGCATCCTACGAGCAGTACTTC. It codes for CSAPTGTASYEQYF.

CDR3 region: CASMDGYYGYTF. CDR3 coding DNA: TGTGCCAGCATGGACGGATACTATGGCTACACCTTC. The rearrangement uses TRBV2 and TRBJ1-2; the D is unclear. The CDR3 runs 12 residues. The germline gives CDR1 SNHLY, CDR2 FYNNEI. Trimming removed 7 bases at V and 3 bases at J, with 9 bases between.

The chain uses TRBV7-6 and TRBJ2-4, with D hard to call. Matching the DNA end better, TRBJ2-7 makes the J call doubtful. CDR3 length: 14 residues. The germline V gene has CDR1 SGHVS and CDR2 FNYEAQ. CDR3 bases: TGTGCCAGCAGCTCCCTAGGCTACCACTACGAGCAGTACTTC. It codes for CASSSLGYHYEQYF.

This chain links TRBV6-5 with TRBJ2-7; TRBD2 aligns across 9 bases. The CDR3 has 15 amino acids. With 4 bases clipped from V and 3 bases from J, the junction kept 7 bases outside the gene matches. Germline-derived CDR1 and CDR2 are MNHEY and SVGAGI. The CDR3 sequence is CASSSRLAGHYEQYF. CDR3 DNA sequence: TGTGCCAGCAGTTCCCGGCTAGCGGGGCACTACGAGCAGTACTTC.

This chain connects TRBV7-9 to TRBJ1-1; 7 bases agree with TRBD1. The J segment lost 3 bases and the V segment lost 5 bases, leaving 9 bases of the junction unmatched. Germline V gene lookup returns CDR1 SEHNR and CDR2 FQNEAQ (reference sequence). The CDR3 is made up of 15 amino acids. CDR3 bases: TGTGCCAGCAGCACCTCCAGGGGGAAGGACACTGAAGCTTTCTTT. Encoded protein: CASSTSRGKDTEAFF.

The V call is TRBV12-3 or TRBV12-4, the J call TRBJ2-7, with 9 bases fitting TRBD2. V lost 1 base to trimming and J lost 3 bases; unmatched junction nucleotides: 1. This CDR3 is 14 amino acids long. The CDR3 DNA sequence: TGTGCCAGCAGTTTAGGCGGGAGGGGCTACGAGCAGTACTTC. Its translation: CASSLGGRGYEQYF.

The chain couples TRBV29-1 to TRBJ1-1; D ambiguous. In germline, CDR1 is SQVTM, CDR2 ANQGSEA. The CDR3 length is 14 residues. The germline V and J ends were trimmed by 7 bases and 2 bases, with 17 bases remaining between them. CDR3 bases: TGCAGCGGGGAATTCAGGACGGCAAACACTGAAGCTTTCTTT. It is translated as CSGEFRTANTEAFF.

This sequence joins TRBV3-1 and TRBJ2-7; D unclear. The CDR3 consists of 16 residues. CDR1 LGHDT and CDR2 YNNKEL come from the germline V gene (reference sequence). V lost 4 bases and J lost 4, with 20 bases in between. CDR3 sequence reads: CASSRGRPQNGYEQYF. The CDR3 DNA reads TGTGCCAGCAGCCGTGGCAGACCACAAAACGGGTACGAGCAGTACTTC.

This chain links TRBV7-2 with TRBJ2-5, with 9 nucleotides matching TRBD2. Germline V gene data show CDR1 as SGHTA and CDR2 as FQGNSA. V dropped 4 bases and J dropped 4; count of bases not matched to a gene: 7. This CDR3 has 15 amino acids. CDR3 protein: CASSSVAGVGETQYF. The CDR3 DNA reads as TGTGCCAGCAGCTCCGTAGCGGGAGTTGGAGAGACCCAGTACTTC.

This clonotype turned up a few times. The gene calls are TRBV6-1 and TRBJ2-7; 9 bases map to TRBD2. Looked up from germline, CDR1 is MNHNS and CDR2 is SASEGT. V was clipped by 6 bases and J by 7 bases; unmatched bases: 13. The CDR3 runs to 15 residues. The CDR3 sequence: CASRVRLAVRVEQYF. The CDR3 DNA is TGTGCCAGCAGAGTCCGACTAGCGGTCCGGGTGGAGCAGTACTTC.

The chain uses TRBV6-2 or TRBV6-3 and TRBJ1-5; D perhaps matches TRBD1 (5 bases). V lost 8 bases and J lost 4, with 15 bases in between. The V gene's germline CDR1 is MNHEY and CDR2 SVGEGT. The CDR3 runs 14 residues. This CDR3 is CASGVLRGNQPQHF. The CDR3 coding sequence is TGTGCCAGCGGCGTCCTTCGGGGGAATCAGCCCCAGCATTTT.

The V gene is TRBV6-2 or TRBV6-3, the J gene TRBJ2-2, with a tentative D call TRBD2 (5 bases). The CDR3 sequence is 15 residues long. V shed 7 bases and J shed 1 base, with 13 bases lying between them. Germline-derived CDR1 and CDR2 are MNHEY and SVGEGT. The CDR3 sequence is CASITSGVNTGELFF. The CDR3 nucleotides read TGTGCCAGCATAACAAGCGGCGTGAACACCGGGGAGCTGTTTTTT.

This chain links TRBV6-5 with TRBJ1-2, with a weak D call TRBD1 (5 bases). The germline CDR1 and CDR2 sequences are MNHEY and SVGAGI. The CDR3 extends over 16 amino acids. V lost 2 bases to trimming and J lost 7 bases, with 20 bases between them. The CDR3: CASSYGSPEGPGGYTF. CDR3 in DNA: TGTGCCAGCAGTTACGGATCTCCAGAGGGGCCAGGTGGCTACACCTTC.

The V gene is TRBV10-1, the J gene TRBJ2-5; D gene uncertain. CDR3 length: 13 amino acids. CDR1 and CDR2 from the germline V gene are WNHNN and SYGVQD (reference sequence). V lost 7 bases and J lost 2, with 11 bases in between. CDR3 DNA: TGCGCCAGCATGGGTGAAGAACAAGAGACCCAGTACTTC. Its protein is CASMGEEQETQYF.

The rearrangement links TRBV9 to TRBJ2-1; unclear D gene. V lost 0 bases and J lost 1, with 17 bases in between. Germline V gene sequence: CDR1 SGDLS, CDR2 YYNGEE. The CDR3 sequence is 18 residues long. CDR3: CASSVGLSLGPSYNEQFF. As DNA, the CDR3 is TGTGCCAGCAGCGTAGGGCTATCCCTAGGGCCGTCCTACAATGAGCAGTTCTTC. The full variable domain, rest sourced from reference TRBV9 and TRBJ2-1, is DSGVTQTPKHLITATGQRVTLRCSPRSGDLSVYWYQQSLDQGLQFLIQYYNGEERAKGNILERFSAQQFPDLHSELNLSSLELGDSALYFCASSVGLSLGPSYNEQFFGPGTRLTVL.

This chain connects TRBV30 to TRBJ2-7, with D hard to call. V was pared by 8 bases and J by 0 bases, with 11 bases between. CDR3 size: 12 residues. Germline V CDR1 and CDR2: GTSNPN, SVGIG (reference sequence). CDR3 amino acids: CAGQTASYEQYF. The CDR3 region has the DNA TGTGCCGGCCAAACGGCCTCCTACGAGCAGTACTTC.

The chain uses TRBV25-1 and TRBJ2-7; D call uncertain. The CDR3 consists of 11 residues. The germline CDR1 and CDR2 sequences are MGHDK and SYGVNS. V lost 5 bases, J lost 2 bases, and 4 bases lay in between. The CDR3 is CASSMTYEQYF. CDR3 in DNA: TGTGCCAGCAGTATGACCTACGAGCAGTACTTC.